This T cell receptor (beta chain) was retrieved from a study of T cell repertoires in cytomegalovirus infection. Study details: Signatures in public TCR beta sequences pointed to both CMV infection and matching HLA type. Study-wide findings and caveats: CMV-specific TCR beta clonotypes restricted by HLA-C were the ones dominating the ex vivo response. Based on cumulative public TCR beta family frequency, carriers of CMV plus the relevant HLA were identified.

This clonotype has a count of ten or more. Its antigen remains unidentified. TCRdb independently ran MiXCR on the reads; one entry per CDR3 protein. This table has 400,000 or so distinct CDR3 sequences, around a sixth appearing once. From germline, CDR1 is LGHNA and CDR2 YSLEER. The CDR3 runs to 14 residues. Deletions cut 0 bases from V and 9 bases from J, with 12 bases between. The sequenced sample consisted of PBMCs. The rearrangement links TRBV4-3 to TRBJ2-1; TRBD2 is a possible D gene (5 bases). The sequence derives from a human donor in good health (CMV status not recorded). Some clones in this sample may be carry-over from other donors' samples. DNA of the CDR3: TGCGCCAGCAGCCAAGATCGGGGTTTGGGTGAGCAGTTCTTC. Protein: CASSQDRGLGEQFF.